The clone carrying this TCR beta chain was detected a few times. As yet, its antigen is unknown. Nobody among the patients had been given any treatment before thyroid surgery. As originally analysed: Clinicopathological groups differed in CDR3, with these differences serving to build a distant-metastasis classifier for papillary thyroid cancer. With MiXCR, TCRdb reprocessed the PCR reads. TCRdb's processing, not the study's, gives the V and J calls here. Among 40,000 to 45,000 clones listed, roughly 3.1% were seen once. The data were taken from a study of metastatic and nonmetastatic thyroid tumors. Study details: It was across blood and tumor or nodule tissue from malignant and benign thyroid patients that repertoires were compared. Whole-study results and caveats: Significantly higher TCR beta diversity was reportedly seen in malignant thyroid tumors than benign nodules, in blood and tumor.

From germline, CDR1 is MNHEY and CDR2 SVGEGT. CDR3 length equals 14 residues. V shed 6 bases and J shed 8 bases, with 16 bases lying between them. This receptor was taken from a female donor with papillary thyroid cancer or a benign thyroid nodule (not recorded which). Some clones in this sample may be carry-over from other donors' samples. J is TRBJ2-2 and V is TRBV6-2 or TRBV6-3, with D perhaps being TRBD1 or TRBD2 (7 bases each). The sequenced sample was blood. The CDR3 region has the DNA TGTGCCAGCAGGCCAGGGGGAGGGTTGGGGGAGCTGTTTTTT. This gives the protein CASRPGGGLGELFF.